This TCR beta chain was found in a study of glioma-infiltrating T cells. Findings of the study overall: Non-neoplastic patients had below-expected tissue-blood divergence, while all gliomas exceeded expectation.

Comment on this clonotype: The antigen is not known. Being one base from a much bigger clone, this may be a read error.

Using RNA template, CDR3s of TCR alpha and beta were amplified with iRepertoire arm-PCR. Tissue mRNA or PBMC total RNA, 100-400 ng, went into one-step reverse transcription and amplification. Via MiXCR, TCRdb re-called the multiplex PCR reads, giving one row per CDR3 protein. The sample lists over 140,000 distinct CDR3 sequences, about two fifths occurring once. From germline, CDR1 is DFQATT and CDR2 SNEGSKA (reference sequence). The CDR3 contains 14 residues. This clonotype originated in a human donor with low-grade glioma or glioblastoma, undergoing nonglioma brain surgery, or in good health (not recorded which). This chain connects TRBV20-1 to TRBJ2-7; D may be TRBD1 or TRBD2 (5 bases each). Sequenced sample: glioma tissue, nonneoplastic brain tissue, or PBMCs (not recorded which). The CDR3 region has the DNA TGCAGTGCTAGAGGTGGCTCTCGGGGCTACGGGCAGTACTTC. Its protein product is CSARGGSRGYGQYF.